Sequencing of this T cell receptor beta chain was carried out in a study of blood T cell repertoires in COVID-19 (dated by TCRdb to 2018 to 2021). The study in broad terms: Samples from collaborators originated in the United States, Italy and Spain and spanned both the acute and convalescent phases of COVID-19. The prospective study material was composed of cDNA or gDNA derived from T cells, B-cell-depleted T cells, or PBMCs. Subjects who had been exposed to COVID-19, were actively infected with it, or had recovered from it provided the deeply sampled blood TCRbeta repertoires that made up the dataset. A freely available public database, intended as a resource for researchers studying the immune response to SARS-CoV-2, is where the repertoires were released. The samples were drawn from the first 160 participants of the ongoing ImmuneRACE study and from 950 to 1,500 subjects provided by 6 global collaborators. A de-identified subject ID, COVID-19 status, age in years and sex were almost always included in the sample metadata. Where HLA class I and class II types were available, the types were taken from metadata supplied by the sample provider, not from assay-based typing. Overall study outcomes, separate from this receptor: How much clinical and demographic metadata was included differed by source and by participant, and the metadata was provided uncurated.

TCRbeta CDR3 regions were amplified from genomic DNA using the immunoSEQ Assay, a bias-controlled multiplex PCR. The source study handled its data this way. Nucleated cell counts per sample were estimated from amplification of reference gene primers within the assay. To quantify the absolute abundance of each unique TCRbeta CDR3 rearrangement, sequence reads were collapsed and filtered. For each sample, productive Simpson clonality was calculated as the square root of Simpson's diversity index over productive rearrangements. TCRdb carries this immuneACCESS record with in-frame sequences only. Its versions omit some clonotypes, under half of them owing to an unresolved V gene in the studies checked, with the rest unexplained. V, J and clone size reflect that table, while D and trimming were determined from the DNA. In all, the sample holds under 85,000 clones, and more than 80% of those were seen once. Of the sample, more than 10% falls within the top ten clones.

In the germline V gene, CDR1 corresponds to MNHEY and CDR2 to SVGAGI. Counted from cysteine to phenylalanine, this CDR3 has 15 amino acids. Solely the CDR3 DNA is kept, with 45 bases framed from the first base. V is pruned by 7 bases and J by 1 base, leaving 6 bases of the junction without a gene match. One collaborating source in Seattle enrolled patients during active infection and followed them longitudinally through the course of disease. Whole blood was collected in K2EDTA tubes by collaborating institutions according to the institutions' own protocols. Collaborator samples were shipped for TCRbeta analysis as frozen whole blood, isolated PBMCs, or DNA extracted from either sample type. About this clone itself: Its antigen is unknown. Per-base qualities were not stored, and no clone one base away is much larger.

This TCR was recovered from a man over 45 with COVID-19, enrolled during active disease. The rearranged segments are TRBV6-5 and TRBJ2-5, and 10 junctional nucleotides match TRBD2. Input material: peripheral blood. The sequenced DNA: TGTGCCAGCACCGCACTAGCGGGACTCCAAGAGACCCAGTACTTC. Translated, it reads CASTALAGLQETQYF.